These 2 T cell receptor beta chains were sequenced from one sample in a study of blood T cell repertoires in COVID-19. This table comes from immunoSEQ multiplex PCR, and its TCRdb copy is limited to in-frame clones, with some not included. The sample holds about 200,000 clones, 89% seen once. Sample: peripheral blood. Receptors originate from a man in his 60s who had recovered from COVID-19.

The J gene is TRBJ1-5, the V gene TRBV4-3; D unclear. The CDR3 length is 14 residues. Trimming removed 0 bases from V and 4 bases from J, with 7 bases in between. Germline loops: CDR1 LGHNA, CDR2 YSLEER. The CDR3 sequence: CASSQEGGNQPQHF. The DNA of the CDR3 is TGCGCCAGCAGCCAAGAAGGCGGGAATCAGCCCCAGCATTTT.

As DNA, the CDR3 is TGTGCCAGCAGTTTGGCCGCAGTTGGCTACACCTTC. Translation gives CASSLAAVGYTF. The chain combines TRBV28 with TRBJ1-2; D remains unclear. The CDR3 covers 12 residues. Trimming left V 3 bases short and J 7 bases short, with 9 bases between. The V gene's germline CDR1 is MDHEN and CDR2 SYDVKM.